These T cell receptor beta chains were read from a single sample in a study of T cell changes during pregnancy in multiple sclerosis. The method was immunoSEQ multiplex PCR; TCRdb's version includes in-frame clones alone and lacks a portion of them. The sample has about 44,000 clones, 92% seen once. This material consisted of CD4+ T cells from peripheral blood mononuclear cells, taken in the third trimester of pregnancy. The receptors shown here come from a female donor with multiple sclerosis, enrolled in a pregnancy study. Each CDR3 is given with its conserved first and last residue. The order of the fields is J gene, D gene, CDR3 length, clone size, V gene, CDR3 DNA, CDR3 protein. The D gene is left open where the match is weak. Clone size, where shown, is once, few, many, or a class for clones that have expanded.

J gene: TRBJ2-7; D gene: TRBD2; CDR3 length: 17; clone size: NA; V gene: TRBV7-2; CDR3 DNA: TGTGCCAGCAGCTTATACCCCGGGCTAGCGGGAGTAGGCGAGCAGTACTTC; CDR3 protein: CASSLYPGLAGVGEQYF
J gene: TRBJ2-3; D gene: TRBD2; CDR3 length: 17; clone size: NA; V gene: TRBV9; CDR3 DNA: TGTGCCAGCAGCGCTTCAGCAGCGGGAGTAGTTATAGATACGCAGTATTTT; CDR3 protein: CASSASAAGVVIDTQYF
J gene: TRBJ1-5; D gene: NA; CDR3 length: 14; clone size: NA; V gene: TRBV5-1; CDR3 DNA: TGCGCCAGCAGCCCCCCCGTTCCCAATCAGCCCCAGCATTTT; CDR3 protein: CASSPPVPNQPQHF
J gene: TRBJ2-1; D gene: TRBD1; CDR3 length: 15; clone size: NA; V gene: TRBV6-5; CDR3 DNA: TGTGCCAGCAGTCCCCGCCAGGGGGCGTATAATGAGCAGTTCTTC; CDR3 protein: CASSPRQGAYNEQFF
J gene: TRBJ2-7; D gene: TRBD1; CDR3 length: 15; clone size: NA; V gene: TRBV2; CDR3 DNA: TGTGCCAGCAGTGCCACCGGGACAGGGCCCTACGAGCAGTACTTC; CDR3 protein: CASSATGTGPYEQYF
J gene: TRBJ1-4; D gene: NA; CDR3 length: 13; clone size: NA; V gene: TRBV29-1; CDR3 DNA: TGCAGCGCCGGAGGAGGGCCAAATGAAAAACTGTTTTTT; CDR3 protein: CSAGGGPNEKLFF
J gene: TRBJ2-6; D gene: TRBD1; CDR3 length: 19; clone size: once; V gene: TRBV28; CDR3 DNA: TGTGCCAGCAGTCGGCGCATCCGGGACAGGGGCTCTGGGGCCAACGTCCTGACTTTC; CDR3 protein: CASSRRIRDRGSGANVLTF
J gene: TRBJ2-4; D gene: NA; CDR3 length: 12; clone size: NA; V gene: TRBV29-1; CDR3 DNA: TGCAGCGTTTCGCCGGGTAGAAACATTCAGTACTTC; CDR3 protein: CSVSPGRNIQYF
J gene: TRBJ1-4; D gene: TRBD1; CDR3 length: 16; clone size: NA; V gene: TRBV11-3; CDR3 DNA: TGTGCCAGCAGCTTACGGCAGGGGGTTTGGAATGAAAAACTGTTTTTT; CDR3 protein: CASSLRQGVWNEKLFF
J gene: TRBJ2-7; D gene: NA; CDR3 length: 16; clone size: NA; V gene: TRBV5-6; CDR3 DNA: TGTGCCAGCAGCTTGGATTGGGGAGGCTCCTCCTACGAGCAGTACTTC; CDR3 protein: CASSLDWGGSSYEQYF
J gene: TRBJ2-1; D gene: TRBD2; CDR3 length: 16; clone size: NA; V gene: TRBV4-2; CDR3 DNA: TGTGCCAGCAGCCAGGCTCGGCGGGAGAGCTACAATGAGCAGTTCTTC; CDR3 protein: CASSQARRESYNEQFF
J gene: TRBJ1-3; D gene: NA; CDR3 length: 16; clone size: NA; V gene: TRBV9; CDR3 DNA: TGTGCCAGCAGTAGAGGGATCCCTAGCTCTGGAAACACCATATATTTT; CDR3 protein: CASSRGIPSSGNTIYF
J gene: TRBJ2-7; D gene: TRBD1; CDR3 length: 13; clone size: NA; V gene: TRBV30; CDR3 DNA: TGTGCCTGGAGGGGACAGGGGGCCTACGAGCAGTACTTC; CDR3 protein: CAWRGQGAYEQYF
J gene: TRBJ2-1; D gene: TRBD2; CDR3 length: 18; clone size: NA; V gene: TRBV19; CDR3 DNA: TGTGCCAGTAGTAGGGCAGGGGGAGGCGGGAGGGCCGCTAATGAGCAGTTCTTC; CDR3 protein: CASSRAGGGGRAANEQFF
J gene: TRBJ2-5; D gene: TRBD1; CDR3 length: 17; clone size: NA; V gene: TRBV7-7; CDR3 DNA: TGTGCTAGCAGCGCGGGCCTGGACAGGGGTCCCCAGGGGACCCAGTACTTC; CDR3 protein: CASSAGLDRGPQGTQYF
J gene: TRBJ2-3; D gene: NA; CDR3 length: 14; clone size: NA; V gene: TRBV11-2; CDR3 DNA: TGTGCCAGCAGCTTGGAGGGGATTACAGATACGCAGTATTTT; CDR3 protein: CASSLEGITDTQYF
J gene: TRBJ1-3; D gene: TRBD1; CDR3 length: 14; clone size: NA; V gene: TRBV14; CDR3 DNA: TGTGCCAGCAGCCACAGGGGGACTGGAAACACCATATATTTT; CDR3 protein: CASSHRGTGNTIYF
J gene: TRBJ1-1; D gene: NA; CDR3 length: 15; clone size: NA; V gene: TRBV5-1; CDR3 DNA: TGCGCCAGCGCGACCCCTGGACAGTTGAACACTGAAGCTTTCTTT; CDR3 protein: CASATPGQLNTEAFF
J gene: TRBJ2-1; D gene: NA; CDR3 length: 15; clone size: once; V gene: TRBV9; CDR3 DNA: TGTGCCAGCAGCGTAGAGCTCTTAAGTCAGGGTGAGCAGTTCTTC; CDR3 protein: CASSVELLSQGEQFF
J gene: TRBJ2-2; D gene: TRBD1; CDR3 length: 15; clone size: NA; V gene: TRBV28; CDR3 DNA: TGTGCCAGCAGCTCCACAGGGGGAGGTACCGGGGAGCTGTTTTTT; CDR3 protein: CASSSTGGGTGELFF
J gene: TRBJ1-2; D gene: NA; CDR3 length: 13; clone size: NA; V gene: TRBV7-2; CDR3 DNA: TGTGCCAGCAGCTTGGGGGGAATCTATGGCTACACCTTC; CDR3 protein: CASSLGGIYGYTF
J gene: TRBJ2-1; D gene: TRBD2; CDR3 length: 13; clone size: NA; V gene: TRBV9; CDR3 DNA: TGTGCCAGCCGGACTAGCGGGACTGATGAGCAGTTCTTC; CDR3 protein: CASRTSGTDEQFF